This T cell receptor (beta chain) appears in the sequencing data of a study of Tregs in tolerant kidney transplant recipients. Whole-study context: Mixed chimerism was transient after nonmyeloablative marrow transplants from related graft donors. Study-level results: Changing PCR primers prevented nucleotide comparison between some patients' samples. This study did not directly address biological reproducibility.

About this clone itself: Its specificity is unknown.

Thawed PBMCs were FACS-sorted into unstimulated CD4+CD25+CD127- regulatory T cells, CD4+CD25- non-regulatory cells, CD4 and CD8 cells. V was clipped by 3 bases and J by 1 base; unmatched bases: 11. Per germline, CDR1 SGHDT and CDR2 YYEEEE. This CDR3 region has 17 residues. Using immunoSEQ multiplex PCR, the repertoire was profiled, and TCRdb retains in-frame clones only, with some absent. Among some 66,000 clones listed, 92% were seen once. This receptor was obtained from a human donor who received a combined kidney and bone marrow transplant. Sample: CD8+ T cells from blood, taken before the transplant. The J gene is TRBJ2-7, the V gene TRBV5-6, with 9 bases identical to TRBD2. The CDR3 here is CASSSPNSGRGSYEQYF. CDR3 sequence (DNA): TGTGCCAGCAGCTCGCCAAATAGCGGGAGAGGTTCCTACGAGCAGTACTTC. Combining the CDR3 with reference TRBV5-6 and TRBJ2-7 gives the whole variable domain DAGVTQSPTHLIKTRGQQVTLRCSPKSGHDTVSWYQQALGQGPQFIFQYYEEEERQRGNFPDRFSGHQFPNYSSELNVNALLLGDSALYLCASSSPNSGRGSYEQYFGPGTRLTVT.